This T cell receptor (beta chain) came from a study of beta chain features in type 1 diabetes. Study context: The examined sorted cells totaled fewer than 110,000,000 across samples. Broader study findings: Possible PCR preference for shorter templates applied equally to patients and controls. Comparison showed that naive, central memory and Treg TCRB repertoires appeared more similar among patients than among healthy donors.

The authors reverse transcribed all of the isolated RNA, so sequencing captured expressed TCRB transcripts. TCRdb's copy holds only in-frame clones and misses some; the assay was immunoSEQ multiplex PCR. The sample lists 900,000 or so clones, about a sixth occurring once. Remarks on this clone: Its antigen is unidentified.

Germline V gene data show CDR1 as LNHDA and CDR2 as SQIVND (reference sequence). The CDR3 runs to 16 residues. V gave up 2 bases and J gave up 9 bases; unmatched junction bases: 9. The rearrangement links TRBV19 to TRBJ2-1, with 11 positions matching TRBD2. Input material: naive CD4+ T cells from blood. This clonotype was sampled from a woman younger than 30 in good health. The CDR3: CASSIRTLAGVGEQFF. The DNA for the CDR3 is TGTGCCAGTAGTATACGAACACTAGCGGGAGTGGGTGAGCAGTTCTTC.